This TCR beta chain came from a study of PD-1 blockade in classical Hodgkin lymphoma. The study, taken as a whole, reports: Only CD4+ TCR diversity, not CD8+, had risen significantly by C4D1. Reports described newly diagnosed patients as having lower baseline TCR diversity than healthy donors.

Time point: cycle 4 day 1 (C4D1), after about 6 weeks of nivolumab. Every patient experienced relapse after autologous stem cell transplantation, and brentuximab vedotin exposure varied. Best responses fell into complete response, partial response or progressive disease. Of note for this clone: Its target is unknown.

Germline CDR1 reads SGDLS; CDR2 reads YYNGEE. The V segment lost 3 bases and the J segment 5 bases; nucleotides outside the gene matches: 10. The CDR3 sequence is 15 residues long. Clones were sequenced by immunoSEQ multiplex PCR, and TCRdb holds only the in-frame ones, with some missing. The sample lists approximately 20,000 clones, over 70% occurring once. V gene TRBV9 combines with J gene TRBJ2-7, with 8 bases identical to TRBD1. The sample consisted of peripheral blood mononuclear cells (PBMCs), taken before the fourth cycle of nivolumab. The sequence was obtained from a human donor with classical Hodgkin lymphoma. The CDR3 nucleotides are TGTGCCAGCAGCGCGGGACAGGCGTTTGGGAACGAGCAGTACTTC. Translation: CASSAGQAFGNEQYF.